This is a list of T cell receptor beta chains from one sample in a study of Ad26.COV2.S vaccination and SARS-CoV-2 variants. Only in-frame clones appear in the TCRdb table, and some are missing; sequencing was by immunoSEQ multiplex PCR. Among roughly 420,000 clones, roughly nine tenths were seen once, and the ten largest hold about 2.4%. This sample comprised peripheral blood, obtained in a trial of Ad26.COV2.S vaccine versus placebo. The receptors derive from a person aged 18-65 years who received the Ad26.COV2.S COVID-19 vaccine or a placebo. CDR3s include the opening cysteine and the closing phenylalanine or tryptophan. The order of the fields is clone size, V gene, D gene, J gene, CDR3 DNA, CDR3 protein. A D gene is named only where the DNA matches it firmly. Size is omitted from some rows. Given values are once, few, many or a class for expanded clones.

clone_size: -; v_call: TRBV7-8; d_call: TRBD1; j_call: TRBJ1-2; cdr3_nt: TGTGCCAGCAGCGCCCGACTCACAGGGGGCGCGGACTATGGCTACACCTTC; cdr3_aa: CASSARLTGGADYGYTF
clone_size: -; v_call: TRBV5-1; d_call: -; j_call: TRBJ1-1; cdr3_nt: TGCGCCAGCAGCCGCGTTCAGGGGTACGGCACTGAAGCTTTCTTT; cdr3_aa: CASSRVQGYGTEAFF
clone_size: -; v_call: TRBV7-2; d_call: -; j_call: TRBJ2-5; cdr3_nt: TGTGCCAGCAGCTTAGTTAGGGCAGGTCAAGAGACCCAGTACTTC; cdr3_aa: CASSLVRAGQETQYF
clone_size: few; v_call: TRBV6-2/TRBV6-3; d_call: -; j_call: TRBJ1-2; cdr3_nt: TGTGCCAGCAGCCATTCGAACTATGGCTACACCTTC; cdr3_aa: CASSHSNYGYTF
clone_size: once; v_call: TRBV5-6; d_call: TRBD2; j_call: TRBJ2-5; cdr3_nt: TGTGCCAGCAGCTTAAATCTAGCGGGAGAAGAGACCCAGTACTTC; cdr3_aa: CASSLNLAGEETQYF
clone_size: -; v_call: TRBV7-2; d_call: TRBD2; j_call: TRBJ2-1; cdr3_nt: TGTGCCAGCAGCAAAAGGACTAGCGGACACAATGAGCAGTTCTTC; cdr3_aa: CASSKRTSGHNEQFF
clone_size: few; v_call: TRBV6-5; d_call: -; j_call: TRBJ2-2; cdr3_nt: TGTGCCAGCAGTTCGGCGGGCGGGACGAACACCGGGGAGCTGTTTTTT; cdr3_aa: CASSSAGGTNTGELFF
clone_size: -; v_call: TRBV19; d_call: -; j_call: TRBJ1-1; cdr3_nt: TGTGCCAGTAAACTTAGGTCTCCGTCCCCCATGAACACTGAAGCTTTCTTT; cdr3_aa: CASKLRSPSPMNTEAFF
clone_size: -; v_call: TRBV14; d_call: -; j_call: TRBJ2-2; cdr3_nt: TGTGCCAGCAGCCAAGAGGACGGCGTGAGGGAGCTGTTTTTT; cdr3_aa: CASSQEDGVRELFF
clone_size: -; v_call: TRBV19; d_call: TRBD2; j_call: TRBJ2-1; cdr3_nt: TGTGCCAGTAAGAGAACGGCGGGGGATGAGCAGTTCTTC; cdr3_aa: CASKRTAGDEQFF
clone_size: -; v_call: TRBV7-8; d_call: -; j_call: TRBJ2-2; cdr3_nt: TGTGCCAGCAGTTGGACAGAGAACACCGGGGAGCTGTTTTTT; cdr3_aa: CASSWTENTGELFF
clone_size: -; v_call: TRBV7-9; d_call: TRBD1; j_call: TRBJ2-2; cdr3_nt: TGTGCCAGCAGCTTACCTACAGGGGGCGCGAACACCGGGGAGCTGTTTTTT; cdr3_aa: CASSLPTGGANTGELFF
clone_size: -; v_call: TRBV18; d_call: TRBD2; j_call: TRBJ2-3; cdr3_nt: TGTGCCAGCTCACCGGGTAGCGGGAGCACAGATACGCAGTATTTT; cdr3_aa: CASSPGSGSTDTQYF
clone_size: -; v_call: TRBV18; d_call: TRBD1; j_call: TRBJ1-1; cdr3_nt: TGTGCCAGCTCTCGACAGGGGAAAGGAAACACTGAAGCTTTCTTT; cdr3_aa: CASSRQGKGNTEAFF
clone_size: -; v_call: TRBV6-2/TRBV6-3; d_call: -; j_call: TRBJ2-5; cdr3_nt: TGTGCCAGCAGTTTTGGACGACTACAAGAGACCCAGTACTTC; cdr3_aa: CASSFGRLQETQYF
clone_size: -; v_call: TRBV7-8; d_call: -; j_call: TRBJ1-2; cdr3_nt: TGTGCCAGCAGCCATATCCTTAGGACGGCGGGGACGAGAGGCTACACCTTC; cdr3_aa: CASSHILRTAGTRGYTF
clone_size: few; v_call: TRBV5-4; d_call: TRBD1; j_call: TRBJ1-2; cdr3_nt: TGTGCCAGCAGCTTGCGGGACAGGGGCTATGGCTACACCTTC; cdr3_aa: CASSLRDRGYGYTF
clone_size: -; v_call: TRBV5-1; d_call: -; j_call: TRBJ1-2; cdr3_nt: TGCGCCAGCAGCTTGACTGGTGTAGGGGAAGGCTACACCTTC; cdr3_aa: CASSLTGVGEGYTF
clone_size: -; v_call: TRBV18; d_call: -; j_call: TRBJ1-4; cdr3_nt: TGTGCCAGCTCACCTTTGGGGAAGGAACTGTTTTTT; cdr3_aa: CASSPLGKELFF
clone_size: once; v_call: TRBV5-5; d_call: TRBD1; j_call: TRBJ1-4; cdr3_nt: TGTGCCAGCAGCAACTGGGACAGGGGCGGTGAAAAACTGTTTTTT; cdr3_aa: CASSNWDRGGEKLFF
clone_size: -; v_call: TRBV5-4; d_call: -; j_call: TRBJ2-2; cdr3_nt: TGTGCCAGCAGCCCCCGCGGCGGCTACGCCGGGGAGCTGTTTTTT; cdr3_aa: CASSPRGGYAGELFF
clone_size: -; v_call: TRBV5-1; d_call: TRBD2; j_call: TRBJ2-1; cdr3_nt: TGCGCCAGCAGCTCGACCCCACTAGCGGGTTACAATGAGCAGTTCTTC; cdr3_aa: CASSSTPLAGYNEQFF
clone_size: -; v_call: TRBV5-4; d_call: -; j_call: TRBJ1-4; cdr3_nt: TGTGCCAGCAGCCGGGCGGGGATGGGAAATGAAAAACTGTTTTTT; cdr3_aa: CASSRAGMGNEKLFF
clone_size: once; v_call: TRBV4-2; d_call: TRBD1; j_call: TRBJ1-4; cdr3_nt: TGTGCCAGCAGCCAAGCGGCAGGGGGATCAACTAATGAAAAACTGTTTTTT; cdr3_aa: CASSQAAGGSTNEKLFF
clone_size: -; v_call: TRBV6-5; d_call: -; j_call: TRBJ2-7; cdr3_nt: TGTGCCAGCAGTTACTCTGGACCGCAGGGGCAGTACTTC; cdr3_aa: CASSYSGPQGQYF
clone_size: -; v_call: TRBV28; d_call: -; j_call: TRBJ2-2; cdr3_nt: TGTGCCAGCAGTTTTTGGGGTGTTTGGGACCCAACAACCGGGGAGCTGTTTTTT; cdr3_aa: CASSFWGVWDPTTGELFF
clone_size: -; v_call: TRBV5-1; d_call: -; j_call: TRBJ1-3; cdr3_nt: TGCGCCAGCAGCTTGGCCCCCACTGATACCTCTGGAAACACCATATATTTT; cdr3_aa: CASSLAPTDTSGNTIYF
clone_size: -; v_call: TRBV12-5; d_call: -; j_call: TRBJ2-3; cdr3_nt: TGTGCTAGTGGTTTGGTACTGAGGGGCATCACAGATACGCAGTATTTT; cdr3_aa: CASGLVLRGITDTQYF
clone_size: -; v_call: TRBV29-1; d_call: -; j_call: TRBJ2-6; cdr3_nt: TGCAGCGTTATTCGAGACTCTGGGGCCAACGTCCTGACTTTC; cdr3_aa: CSVIRDSGANVLTF
clone_size: -; v_call: TRBV5-4; d_call: -; j_call: TRBJ1-6; cdr3_nt: TGTGCCAGCAGCTTGGCCGGGGGTGATTCACCCCTCCACTTT; cdr3_aa: CASSLAGGDSPLHF
clone_size: -; v_call: TRBV6-5; d_call: -; j_call: TRBJ1-6; cdr3_nt: TGTGCCAGCGGCCGGAATAATTCACCCCTCCACTTT; cdr3_aa: CASGRNNSPLHF
clone_size: -; v_call: TRBV15; d_call: -; j_call: TRBJ2-7; cdr3_nt: TGTGCCACCAGCAGAGATGGCACGAGGACGGCAGGTCTGGGGGAGCAGTACTTC; cdr3_aa: CATSRDGTRTAGLGEQYF
clone_size: -; v_call: TRBV10-1; d_call: TRBD1; j_call: TRBJ1-1; cdr3_nt: TGCGCCAGGGACAGGACGAACACTGAAGCTTTCTTT; cdr3_aa: CARDRTNTEAFF
clone_size: few; v_call: TRBV6-4; d_call: -; j_call: TRBJ1-1; cdr3_nt: TGTGCCAGCAGTGAATACGGGGGTCGCACTGAAGCTTTCTTT; cdr3_aa: CASSEYGGRTEAFF
clone_size: few; v_call: TRBV6-5; d_call: -; j_call: TRBJ2-5; cdr3_nt: TGTGCCAGCGGTCGCAGGGGAGAGACCCAGTACTTC; cdr3_aa: CASGRRGETQYF
clone_size: -; v_call: TRBV7-3; d_call: -; j_call: TRBJ2-5; cdr3_nt: TGTGCCAGCAGCTTAGGGGCATTGGGGACCCGGGGACCGGAGACCCAGTACTTC; cdr3_aa: CASSLGALGTRGPETQYF
clone_size: -; v_call: TRBV5-5; d_call: -; j_call: TRBJ1-3; cdr3_nt: TGTGCCAGCAGCCCCCGTATAGGGGAAAACTACTCTGGAAACACCATATATTTT; cdr3_aa: CASSPRIGENYSGNTIYF
clone_size: -; v_call: TRBV28; d_call: -; j_call: TRBJ1-6; cdr3_nt: TGTGCCAGCAGTTTGGGGGTCTCCTCCTCCGTACCCCTCCACTTT; cdr3_aa: CASSLGVSSSVPLHF
clone_size: -; v_call: TRBV9; d_call: -; j_call: TRBJ2-3; cdr3_nt: TGTGCCAGCAGCCCCACGGTAACAGATACGCAGTATTTT; cdr3_aa: CASSPTVTDTQYF
clone_size: -; v_call: TRBV24-1; d_call: TRBD2; j_call: TRBJ2-3; cdr3_nt: TGTGCCACCAGTGATTCCTTAGCGGGAGGGCCTGCCACAGATACGCAGTATTTT; cdr3_aa: CATSDSLAGGPATDTQYF
clone_size: -; v_call: TRBV19; d_call: -; j_call: TRBJ1-5; cdr3_nt: TGTGCCAGCAATCGAGGGGTCCGAAGCAATCAGCCCCAGCATTTT; cdr3_aa: CASNRGVRSNQPQHF
clone_size: many; v_call: TRBV27; d_call: TRBD2; j_call: TRBJ2-7; cdr3_nt: TGTGCCAGCAGTCCGCACCCCGGGACTAGCGGGCCATCCTCCTACGAGCAGTACTTC; cdr3_aa: CASSPHPGTSGPSSYEQYF
clone_size: -; v_call: TRBV10-3; d_call: TRBD1; j_call: TRBJ2-2; cdr3_nt: TGTGCCATCAGTGAGCCGGGACAGGGGATTACCGGGGAGCTGTTTTTT; cdr3_aa: CAISEPGQGITGELFF
clone_size: -; v_call: TRBV11-2; d_call: -; j_call: TRBJ2-5; cdr3_nt: TGTGCCAGCAGCTCATTAACCGGGAGCCAAGAGACCCAGTACTTC; cdr3_aa: CASSSLTGSQETQYF
clone_size: few; v_call: TRBV5-4; d_call: -; j_call: TRBJ2-1; cdr3_nt: TGTGCCAGCAGCTTTGATCGGGCGGCTTCCTACAATGAGCAGTTCTTC; cdr3_aa: CASSFDRAASYNEQFF
clone_size: -; v_call: TRBV19; d_call: TRBD2; j_call: TRBJ2-1; cdr3_nt: TGTGCCAGTAGTGCCCGACTAGCGGGAGGGCCTCGAGACAATGAGCAGTTCTTC; cdr3_aa: CASSARLAGGPRDNEQFF
clone_size: -; v_call: TRBV4-3; d_call: -; j_call: TRBJ1-6; cdr3_nt: TGCGCCAGCAGCCTGACGAGCGGATTGGCCCATGACCATTCACCCCTCCACTTT; cdr3_aa: CASSLTSGLAHDHSPLHF
clone_size: -; v_call: TRBV18; d_call: -; j_call: TRBJ1-1; cdr3_nt: TGTGCCAGCTCACCCCCAGCGGATCGCACCACTGAAGCTTTCTTT; cdr3_aa: CASSPPADRTTEAFF
clone_size: -; v_call: TRBV5-6; d_call: -; j_call: TRBJ1-1; cdr3_nt: TGTGCCAGCAGCTTGGCGGTGGCGGGGGGCACTGAAGCTTTCTTT; cdr3_aa: CASSLAVAGGTEAFF
clone_size: -; v_call: TRBV20-1; d_call: -; j_call: TRBJ1-2; cdr3_nt: TGCAGTGCTAGTCACCTTGAGAGGTATGGCTACACCTTC; cdr3_aa: CSASHLERYGYTF
clone_size: -; v_call: TRBV30; d_call: -; j_call: TRBJ1-5; cdr3_nt: TGTGCCTGGGGATACAGTTACAATCAGCCCCAGCATTTT; cdr3_aa: CAWGYSYNQPQHF
clone_size: -; v_call: TRBV7-3; d_call: -; j_call: TRBJ1-6; cdr3_nt: TGTGCCAGCAGCTTAGGGGGGGACGGTAATTCACCCCTCCACTTT; cdr3_aa: CASSLGGDGNSPLHF